One and the same sample provided the 30 T cell receptor beta chains below, sequenced in a study of T cell responses to AZD1222 COVID-19 vaccine (dated by TCRdb to the early 2020s). The label giving this sample's time point can be read as: baseline before first vaccination. Libraries were prepared through the immunoSEQ multiplex PCR assay. As stored in TCRdb, this immuneACCESS dataset retains in-frame rearrangements with V and J assigned. A fraction of the clones does not appear; measured against another copy, unresolved V genes explain less than half of the discrepancy, and the remainder lacks a known reason. The sample table lists 90,000 to 150,000 clones, approximately 87% of them with a count of one. Of the sample, less than 15% falls within the top ten clones. The sample in question was peripheral blood, obtained on day 0 of AZD1222 vaccination. The receptors derive from an adult in good health.

This chain connects TRBV3-1 (or the pseudogene TRBV3-2) to TRBJ2-7; the D gene is possibly TRBD2 (6 bases). The germline V gene has CDR1 LGHDT and CDR2 YNNKEL (reference sequence). V lost 4 bases to trimming and J lost 4 bases, with 26 bases between them. The CDR3 is 18 residues long. DNA of the CDR3: TGTGCCAGCAGCCGGGAGCGAAGGGTTCCGGGAGTACGGTACGAGCAGTACTTC. It is translated as CASSRERRVPGVRYEQYF.

The chain employs TRBV5-6 and TRBJ2-3, with TRBD2 identical over 11 bases. The J segment lost 2 bases and the V segment lost 4 bases, leaving 9 bases of the junction unmatched. Germline CDR1 and CDR2: SGHDT and YYEEEE. The CDR3 runs to 17 residues. The CDR3 protein is CASSAAPGLAVTDTQYF. The CDR3 nucleotides read TGTGCCAGCAGCGCGGCGCCGGGACTAGCGGTCACAGATACGCAGTATTTT.

V usage is TRBV12-3 or TRBV12-4 and J usage is TRBJ2-2, with D possibly TRBD2 on 5 matching bases. V lost 7 bases and J lost 1, with 7 bases in between. CDR3 length: 13 amino acids. CDR3 DNA: TGTGCCAGCACCCGGGAGAACACCGGGGAGCTGTTTTTT. Translation: CASTRENTGELFF.

This clone was detected only once. The chain carries TRBV7-8 and TRBJ2-1; D unresolved. V gave up 0 bases and J gave up 6 bases, with 0 bases separating them. Germline lookup yields CDR1 SGHVS and CDR2 FQNEAQ. The length of the CDR3 is 11 residues. The CDR3 here is CASSLANEQFF. The CDR3 bases are TGTGCCAGCAGCTTAGCCAATGAGCAGTTCTTC. The full variable domain, in which reference TRBV7-8 and TRBJ2-1 provide the parts outside the CDR3, is GAGVSQSPRYKVAKRGQDVALRCDPISGHVSLFWYQQALGQGPEFLTYFQNEAQLDKSGLPSDRFFAERPEGSVSTLKIQRTQQEDSAVYLCASSLANEQFFGPGTRLTVL.

The sample holds one count of this clone. The rearrangement uses TRBV28 and TRBJ2-7; 7 nucleotides align to TRBD1. The CDR3 is made up of 15 amino acids. CDR1 MDHEN and CDR2 SYDVKM come from the germline V gene. V trimming: 6 bases; J trimming: 3 bases; junction bases outside the gene matches: 11. For the CDR3, the DNA is TGTGCCAGCAGCTCCGTAACAGGGGCCTACTACGAGCAGTACTTC. Protein sequence: CASSSVTGAYYEQYF.

The gene calls are TRBV6-1 and TRBJ2-1; no reliable D call. The CDR3 spans 11 residues. The ends were cut back, 2 bases at V and 11 bases at J, with 7 bases in the middle. CDR1 and CDR2 from the germline V gene are MNHNS and SASEGT. CDR3 in DNA: TGTGCCAGCAGTGAAAACCAGAAGCAGTTCTTC. This encodes CASSENQKQFF.

The chain has TRBV28 and TRBJ2-7; 7 nucleotides match TRBD2. Germline CDR1 reads MDHEN; CDR2 reads SYDVKM. Trimming removed 4 bases from V and 0 bases from J; junction bases left unmatched: 6. This CDR3 is 15 amino acids long. CDR3 residues: CASSYMGGSSYEQYF. The CDR3 DNA reads as TGTGCCAGCAGTTATATGGGAGGGAGCTCCTACGAGCAGTACTTC. The full variable domain, in which reference TRBV28 and TRBJ2-7 provide the parts outside the CDR3, is DVKVTQSSRYLVKRTGEKVFLECVQDMDHENMFWYRQDPGLGLRLIYFSYDVKMKEKGDIPEGYSVSREKKERFSLILESASTNQTSMYLCASSYMGGSSYEQYFGPGTRLTVT.

DNA for the CDR3: TGTGCCAGCAGTTTGGGGGACCCACCCTATGGCTACACCTTC. Translating gives CASSLGDPPYGYTF. V usage is TRBV28 and J usage is TRBJ1-2, with D perhaps TRBD1 (5 bases). V shed 3 bases and J shed 4 bases, with 12 bases lying between them. Germline V gene lookup returns CDR1 MDHEN and CDR2 SYDVKM. CDR3 length equals 14 residues.

The V gene is TRBV5-1, the J gene TRBJ2-2, with 14 bases fitting TRBD2. Germline assignment: CDR1 SGHRS and CDR2 YFSETQ. The CDR3 has 17 amino acids. The trim removed 4 bases at V and 3 bases at J, leaving 5 bases unmatched. The CDR3: CASSRGGLAGDTGELFF. The CDR3 DNA is TGCGCCAGCAGCCGCGGGGGACTAGCGGGAGACACCGGGGAGCTGTTTTTT.

The rearrangement joins TRBV19 to TRBJ1-3; D gene uncertain. Germline values: CDR1 LNHDA, CDR2 SQIVND (reference sequence). The ends were cut back, 5 bases at V and 3 bases at J, with 17 bases in the middle. The CDR3 is 16 residues long. Here the CDR3 reads CASSLAGEEVGNTIYF. In nucleotides, the CDR3 is TGTGCCAGTAGTCTCGCCGGCGAGGAGGTTGGAAACACCATATATTTT.

The rearrangement joins TRBV7-2 to TRBJ2-4; no clear D. The CDR3 is 14 amino acids. The germline CDR1 and CDR2 sequences are SGHTA and FQGNSA. The ends were cut back, 4 bases at V and 0 bases at J, with 7 bases in the middle. CDR3 in DNA: TGTGCCAGCAGCTCAGTCCTAGCCAAAAACATTCAGTACTTC. This codes for CASSSVLAKNIQYF.

This clone was recorded once. The V gene is TRBV30, the J gene TRBJ1-2; 7 bases fit TRBD1. The germline V gene has CDR1 GTSNPN and CDR2 SVGIG (reference sequence). V shed 8 bases, J shed 4 bases, and the junction held 7 bases outside the gene matches. This CDR3 contains 12 residues. The CDR3 protein is CAHKTGTYGYTF. The CDR3 nucleotides read TGTGCCCATAAGACAGGGACCTATGGCTACACCTTC.

The rearrangement joins TRBV3-1 (or the pseudogene TRBV3-2) to TRBJ1-2, with unresolved D. CDR3 length equals 15 residues. From germline, CDR1 is LGHDT and CDR2 YNNKEL (reference sequence). V dropped 1 base and J dropped 4 bases, with 13 bases sitting between them. CDR3 sequence: CASSQVSPTLYGYTF. In DNA, the CDR3 is TGTGCCAGCAGCCAAGTAAGCCCCACTCTCTATGGCTACACCTTC.

The genes are TRBV19 and TRBJ2-1, with 8 bases lining up with TRBD2. V was pared by 3 bases and J by 5 bases, with 9 bases of the junction left unmatched. Germline CDR1 and CDR2: LNHDA and SQIVND (reference sequence). The CDR3 has 16 amino acids. CDR3 loop: CASSILGTRANNEQFF. CDR3 bases: TGTGCCAGTAGTATTTTGGGGACTAGAGCAAACAATGAGCAGTTCTTC.

The genes are TRBV3-1 (or the pseudogene TRBV3-2) and TRBJ1-4; 8 bases match TRBD1. Germline lookup yields CDR1 LGHDT and CDR2 YNNKEL (reference sequence). Trimming took 1 base from V and 5 from J; bases not matched to a gene: 0. This CDR3 region has 14 residues. CDR3 sequence: CASSQGTGNEKLFF. The CDR3 bases are TGTGCCAGCAGCCAAGGGACAGGGAATGAAAAACTGTTTTTT.

The chain is built from TRBV28 and TRBJ1-2; TRBD1 matches at 7 bases. The CDR3 loop spans 15 amino acids. Germline V gene lookup returns CDR1 MDHEN and CDR2 SYDVKM. J lost 6 bases, V lost 5 bases, and 12 bases had no gene match. Here the CDR3 DNA reads TGTGCCAGCAGTGGAACAGGGGAGGAAGATAATGGCTACACCTTC. It specifies CASSGTGEEDNGYTF.

The CDR3 coding sequence is TGTGCCAGCAGTTTAGTCAACTATGGCTACACCTTC. Translation gives CASSLVNYGYTF. The chain employs TRBV12-3 or TRBV12-4 and TRBJ1-2; D is unresolved. The CDR3 sequence is 12 residues long. V lost 1 base and J lost 2, with 2 bases in between.

This clone was detected once. This chain joins TRBV10-3 and TRBJ2-5; 8 bases fit TRBD1. Germline V gene lookup returns CDR1 ENHRY and CDR2 SYGVKD. The J segment lost 5 bases and the V segment lost 10 bases, leaving 9 bases of the junction unmatched. This CDR3 has 13 amino acids. The CDR3 spells CATCQGAGETQYF. CDR3 sequence (DNA): TGTGCCACATGTCAGGGGGCTGGGGAGACCCAGTACTTC.

This chain's CDR3 is CASSPSETQYF. Written as DNA, the CDR3 is TGTGCCAGCTCACCATCCGAGACCCAGTACTTC. The chain recombines TRBV18 with TRBJ2-5, with D uncertain. Germline-derived CDR1 and CDR2 are KGHSH and LQKENI. CDR3 length equals 11 residues. The V end was cut by 2 bases, the J end by 5 bases, with 3 bases between. Full variable domain (outside the CDR3, taken from reference TRBV18 and TRBJ2-5): NAGVMQNPRHLVRRRGQEARLRCSPMKGHSHVYWYRQLPEEGLKFMVYLQKENIIDESGMPKERFSAEFPKEGPSILRIQQVVRGDSAAYFCASSPSETQYFGPGTRLLVL.

This sequence joins TRBV28 and TRBJ2-3; maybe TRBD2 (6 bases). CDR3 size: 15 residues. The ends were cut back, 3 bases at V and 2 bases at J, with 12 bases in the middle. The V gene's germline CDR1 is MDHEN and CDR2 SYDVKM. CDR3 DNA: TGTGCCAGCAGTTTCAGGACTACCTACACAGATACGCAGTATTTT. This gives the protein CASSFRTTYTDTQYF.

The V call is TRBV10-3, the J call TRBJ1-2; no clear D gene. The length of the CDR3 is 15 residues. The V gene lost 4 bases and the J gene lost 5 bases, with 17 bases spanning the gap. The germline V gene encodes CDR1 ENHRY and CDR2 SYGVKD. CDR3 residues: CAISGDGPDSYGYTF. CDR3 DNA sequence: TGTGCCATCAGTGGTGATGGCCCCGATTCTTATGGCTACACCTTC.

This clone was observed once. The rearrangement joins TRBV3-1 (or the pseudogene TRBV3-2) to TRBJ1-5, with D perhaps matching TRBD1 (5 bases). CDR1 LGHDT and CDR2 YNNKEL come from the germline V gene (reference sequence). CDR3 size: 15 residues. V lost 3 bases, J lost 2 bases, and 11 bases lay in between. CDR3 sequence: CASSHGGVGNQPQHF. DNA of the CDR3: TGTGCCAGCAGCCACGGGGGGGTTGGCAATCAGCCCCAGCATTTT.

The rearrangement uses TRBV3-1 (or the pseudogene TRBV3-2) and TRBJ2-5, with no clear D. Germline V lookup: CDR1 LGHDT, CDR2 YNNKEL (reference sequence). V lost 0 bases and J lost 10, with 6 bases in between. This CDR3 comprises 11 residues. CDR3 in amino acids: CASSQDSGQYF. The CDR3 DNA follows: TGTGCCAGCAGCCAAGATAGTGGCCAGTACTTC.

This chain connects TRBV7-2 to TRBJ2-7; 11 positions match TRBD1. In germline, CDR1 is SGHTA, CDR2 FQGNSA. This CDR3 spans 14 amino acids. The V segment lost 7 bases and the J segment 7 bases; nucleotides outside the gene matches: 9. DNA of the CDR3: TGTGCCAGCACCTCCGGGACAGGGGGGCTGGAGCAGTACTTC. The encoded protein is CASTSGTGGLEQYF.

This rearrangement joins TRBV5-6 to TRBJ1-6, with 8 bases lining up with TRBD1. This CDR3 region has 18 residues. V gave up 7 bases and J gave up 8 bases; unmatched junction bases: 20. Germline V gene data show CDR1 as SGHDT and CDR2 as YYEEEE. The CDR3 sequence is CASWGAGTGFGFDSPLHF. CDR3 in DNA: TGTGCCAGCTGGGGGGCGGGGACAGGATTTGGTTTTGATTCACCCCTCCACTTT.

The chain recombines TRBV19 with TRBJ1-1; D is uncertain. Trimming took 5 bases from V and 2 from J, leaving 12 bases between them. The CDR3 length is 14 residues. The germline CDR1 and CDR2 sequences are LNHDA and SQIVND (reference sequence). The CDR3 is CASSRREANTEAFF. CDR3 in DNA: TGTGCCAGTAGTCGGCGCGAAGCCAACACTGAAGCTTTCTTT. Variable domain in full (rest from reference TRBV19 and TRBJ1-1): DGGITQSPKYLFRKEGQNVTLSCEQNLNHDAMYWYRQDPGQGLRLIYYSQIVNDFQKGDIAEGYSVSREKKESFPLTVTSAQKNPTAFYLCASSRREANTEAFFGQGTRLTVV.

This rearrangement joins TRBV18 to TRBJ2-3; D unclear. CDR3 length: 14 residues. V was clipped by 3 bases and J by 6 bases, with 13 bases between them. In germline, CDR1 is KGHSH, CDR2 LQKENI. The CDR3 nucleotides are TGTGCCAGCTCACCGCCAGGCTTCTCGGATACGCAGTATTTT. Translated: CASSPPGFSDTQYF.

The genes are TRBV5-1 and TRBJ2-3, with TRBD2 matching over 7 bases. Germline-derived CDR1 and CDR2 are SGHRS and YFSETQ. V shed 4 bases and J 3 bases; nucleotides not matched to a gene: 8. The CDR3 sequence is 15 residues long. The CDR3 protein is CASSPATSSTDTQYF. The CDR3 DNA follows: TGCGCCAGCAGCCCCGCGACTAGCTCGACAGATACGCAGTATTTT.

This CDR3 reads CASSAGNLGVNEKLFF. CDR3 DNA: TGTGCCAGTAGTGCCGGTAACTTGGGTGTCAATGAAAAACTGTTTTTT. The chain couples TRBV19 to TRBJ1-4, with D hard to call. The CDR3 totals 16 residues. V was pared by 5 bases and J by 5 bases, with 18 bases between. Germline assignment: CDR1 LNHDA and CDR2 SQIVND (reference sequence).

This clone was seen only a few times. Written as DNA, the CDR3 is TGTGCCAGCAGTTTGGATTCTGAGGACGAGCAGTACTTC. Translated: CASSLDSEDEQYF. This chain uses TRBV28 with TRBJ2-7; no reliable D call. Trimming pared 3 bases from V and 5 bases from J, leaving 11 bases between. The CDR3 length is 13 residues. CDR1 MDHEN and CDR2 SYDVKM come from the germline V gene. The complete variable domain, with remaining parts taken from reference TRBV28 and TRBJ2-7, reads DVKVTQSSRYLVKRTGEKVFLECVQDMDHENMFWYRQDPGLGLRLIYFSYDVKMKEKGDIPEGYSVSREKKERFSLILESASTNQTSMYLCASSLDSEDEQYFGPGTRLTVT.